A selection of T cell receptor beta chains follows, all from one sample in a study of shared clonotypes between healthy human individuals. TCRdb's copy holds only in-frame clones and misses some; the assay was immunoSEQ multiplex PCR. The profile shows around 2,000,000 clones, roughly 91% of them singletons. Sequenced input: naive CD8+ T cells from PBMCs. Receptor source: a young man in good health. Some clones in this sample may be carry-over from other donors' samples. The CDR3 runs from the conserved cysteine through the conserved F or W. Fields, in order: D gene, V gene, clone size, J gene, CDR3 DNA, CDR3 protein. D genes are given only for firm matches. The size field is filled for only some rows; it gives once, few, many or a size class.

>-|TRBV28|-|TRBJ2-7
TGTGCCAGCACCCTAAACCCCGGAAATCGGAACGAGCAGTACTTC
CASTLNPGNRNEQYF
>TRBD2|TRBV4-3|-|TRBJ2-3
TGCGCCAGCAGCCAAACCAGCGGGAGTTCAGATACGCAGTATTTT
CASSQTSGSSDTQYF
>-|TRBV7-2|-|TRBJ2-7
TGTGCCAGCAGCTTTCTCGGGATTGCCTCCTACGAGCAGTACTTC
CASSFLGIASYEQYF
>-|TRBV4-3|-|TRBJ1-1
TGCGCCAGCAGCCATTGGCGTAGAGGAGCTGAAGCTTTCTTT
CASSHWRRGAEAFF
>-|TRBV7-3|-|TRBJ2-3
TGTGCCAGCAGCCCATGGGTCGCGGCGGTGGATACGCAGTATTTT
CASSPWVAAVDTQYF
>-|TRBV15|-|TRBJ2-1
TGTGCCACCAGCAAGCCCCTCGCCCACTCCTACAATGAGCAGTTCTTC
CATSKPLAHSYNEQFF
>TRBD1|TRBV7-6|-|TRBJ1-2
TGTGCCAGCAGCACCTCGGGACAGGGGCGATATGGCTACACCTTC
CASSTSGQGRYGYTF
>TRBD1|TRBV7-9|-|TRBJ1-5
TGTGCCAGCAGCTTAGGGGCAGGGGGTATTCAGCCCCAGCATTTT
CASSLGAGGIQPQHF
>-|TRBV9|-|TRBJ2-2
TGTGCCAGCAGCAACACCGGGGAGCTGTTTTTT
CASSNTGELFF
>TRBD1|TRBV28|-|TRBJ1-1
TGTGCCAGCAGGGGTTACGGGACAGGGGGGACTGAAGCTTTCTTT
CASRGYGTGGTEAFF
>-|TRBV27|-|TRBJ1-4
TGTGCCAGCAGTTGGGTGGGGCAGGGCCCTTTTAATGAAAAACTGTTTTTT
CASSWVGQGPFNEKLFF
>TRBD1|TRBV4-2|-|TRBJ1-2
TGTGCCAGCGCACCGGGACAGGGTTATGGCTACACCTTC
CASAPGQGYGYTF
>-|TRBV29-1|-|TRBJ2-3
TGCAGCGTCTTAGGAGCAGATACGCAGTATTTT
CSVLGADTQYF
>-|TRBV7-9|once|TRBJ2-1
TGTGCCAGCAGCCCGAGCGGAAGCTCCTACAATGAGCAGTTCTTC
CASSPSGSSYNEQFF
>-|TRBV7-9|-|TRBJ2-1
TGTGCCAGCAGCTTAGCTGGGGCTAACCCCAATGAGCAGTTCTTC
CASSLAGANPNEQFF
>-|TRBV29-1|-|TRBJ2-7
TGCAGCGTTGAAGTTCCCACAGGGTCCTACGAGCAGTACTTC
CSVEVPTGSYEQYF
>-|TRBV27|-|TRBJ2-1
TGTGCCAGCAGTTTGAGTCGGGAGTACTCCTACAATGAGCAGTTCTTC
CASSLSREYSYNEQFF
>-|TRBV4-2|-|TRBJ2-7
TGTGCCAGCAGCCCCCCGCAGGTGGGGCGCCCCTACGAGCAGTACTTC
CASSPPQVGRPYEQYF
>-|TRBV28|-|TRBJ1-2
TGTGCCAGCAGTTTTGGGGAAGGGCCTATAGACCACTTC
CASSFGEGPIDHF
>-|TRBV7-2|-|TRBJ1-1
TGTGCCAGCAGCTTATGGGAAACGAACACTGAAGCTTTCTTT
CASSLWETNTEAFF
>-|TRBV4-3|-|TRBJ2-5
TGCGCCAGCAGCCAAGTCTTCGGTGCAGGGTCAGAGACCCAGTACTTC
CASSQVFGAGSETQYF
>TRBD2|TRBV7-6|once|TRBJ2-2
TGTGCCAGCAGCTTACGAACTAGCGGGAGGTCCGGGGAGCTGTTTTTT
CASSLRTSGRSGELFF
>TRBD1|TRBV27|-|TRBJ1-1
TGTGCCAGCAGGAACAGGGGAGGCCCTTCCAACACTGAAGCTTTCTTT
CASRNRGGPSNTEAFF
>TRBD2|TRBV11-2|-|TRBJ2-1
TGTGCCAGCAGCTTGATGCCCACTAGCGGGAAGTACAATGAGCAGTTCTTC
CASSLMPTSGKYNEQFF
>-|TRBV28|-|TRBJ2-7
TGTGCCAGCATCCAAGAGGGGAGAGACTACGAGCAGTACTTC
CASIQEGRDYEQYF
>TRBD1|TRBV27|-|TRBJ1-2
TGTGCCAGCAGTTTAAGCCCGGGACAGGGCCTTAACTATGGCTACACCTTC
CASSLSPGQGLNYGYTF
>-|TRBV14|-|TRBJ2-7
TGTGCCAGCAGATTCGGGGGAGACTACGAGCAGTACTTC
CASRFGGDYEQYF
>-|TRBV27|-|TRBJ2-1
TGTGCGTCAGTGGGACCCAAATGGGAGCAGTTCTTC
CASVGPKWEQFF
>-|TRBV11-2|once|TRBJ2-5
TGTGCCAGCAGCTTAACTGGGGGTTGGATCCAAGAGACCCAGTACTTC
CASSLTGGWIQETQYF
>TRBD1|TRBV30|-|TRBJ1-1
TGTGCTGGGGACAGACCACCGCGTCAAACACCTTTCTTT
CAGDRPPRQTPFF
>-|TRBV27|-|TRBJ2-7
TGTGCCAGCAGTTTATCGGGCAGGGACGGCTACGAGCAGTACTTC
CASSLSGRDGYEQYF
>-|TRBV7-9|-|TRBJ2-1
TGTGCCAGCAGCCCCCGGGCGGGACGCTCCTACAATGAGCAGTTCTTC
CASSPRAGRSYNEQFF
>-|TRBV5-4|-|TRBJ1-1
TGTGCCAGCAGCTTCAGTCGGATGAACACTGAAGCTTTCTTT
CASSFSRMNTEAFF
>TRBD2|TRBV4-2|-|TRBJ2-1
TGTGCCAGCAGCCAATCTAGCGGGGGGTACAATGAGCAGTTCTTC
CASSQSSGGYNEQFF
>-|TRBV6-1|few|TRBJ1-2
TGTGCCAGCGGTCCATTGTGGGGCGACTATGGCTACACCTTC
CASGPLWGDYGYTF
>TRBD1|TRBV2|once|TRBJ2-1
TGTGCCAGCGGGCTACAGGGGTTCGAGCGCGATGAGCAGTTCTTC
CASGLQGFERDEQFF
>-|TRBV4-3|-|TRBJ1-2
TGCGCCAGCAGCCAAGATCGGGCAGGGTGGGTCTATGGCTACACCTTC
CASSQDRAGWVYGYTF
>-|TRBV25-1|-|TRBJ1-3
TGTGCCAGCAGACAGGCGGGCTCTGGAAACACCATATATTTT
CASRQAGSGNTIYF
>-|TRBV19|-|TRBJ1-1
TGTGCCAGTAGTATGTGGACAGCGAACACTGAAGCTTTCTTT
CASSMWTANTEAFF
>-|TRBV14|-|TRBJ1-1
TGTGCCAGTGGGGAAGGGGGGACTGAAGCTTTCTTT
CASGEGGTEAFF
>-|TRBV28|-|TRBJ2-1
TGTGCCAGCAGCCGGGACTCGTCTGGCAATGAGCAGTTCTTC
CASSRDSSGNEQFF